This T cell receptor (beta chain) was observed in a study of long-term antiretroviral therapy in people with HIV. Runs used v3.0 of the immunoSEQ assay and were done at survey level. The study targeted roughly 40,000-50,000 T-cell genomes per sample in sequencing. Assay: immunoSEQ multiplex PCR; the TCRdb copy retains only in-frame clones and omits some. The sample yields about 28,000 clones, about 95% seen once. The specimen was unsorted PBMCs, collected 5.3 years after starting antiretroviral therapy. The clonotype was recovered from a man aged 45-65 years with HIV.

DNA of the CDR3: TGTGCCAGCACCTTCATGGGACTTAACACCGGGGAGCAGTTCTTC. The encoded protein is CASTFMGLNTGEQFF. This sequence joins TRBV5-5 and TRBJ2-1, with D perhaps TRBD2 (6 bases). The CDR3 loop spans 15 amino acids. The V end lost 6 bases, the J end lost 10 bases, and 23 bases lay between the germline ends. Germline assignment: CDR1 SGHKS and CDR2 YYEKEE (reference sequence).